Presented here are 19 T cell receptor beta chains from one specimen sequenced in a study of blood T cells in healthy people across ages. The use of a sample-barcoded 5' primer and a J-beta primer mix characterized a second PCR of roughly 6 to 11 cycles. TCRdb fed the 5' RACE reads into MiXCR, producing one record per CDR3 protein. Of about 900,000 distinct CDR3 sequences listed, less than 80% are singletons. Sequencing was done on a sample of blood. The receptor set was obtained from a man aged 25-45 years in good health.

V gene TRBV12-3 or TRBV12-4 combines with J gene TRBJ2-4; tentatively, D is TRBD1 (5 bases). The V gene lost 3 bases and the J gene lost 0 bases, with 9 bases spanning the gap. This CDR3 has 15 residues. The CDR3, as DNA: TGTGCCAGCAGTTTGGAACAGGTAGCCAAAAACATTCAGTACTTC. It yields the protein CASSLEQVAKNIQYF.

The DNA of the CDR3 is TGTGCCACCAGTGCCCCCCGGGGGGATTTCTACGAGCAGTACTTC. Its translation is CATSAPRGDFYEQYF. The V call is TRBV24-1, the J call TRBJ2-7, with TRBD2 matching over 7 bases. Germline assignment: CDR1 KGHDR and CDR2 SFDVKD. Trimming at V came to 5 bases and at J to 3 bases, leaving 9 bases not matched to a gene. The CDR3 is 15 amino acids.

The chain uses TRBV5-1 and TRBJ1-2, with unresolved D. Trimming removed 0 bases from V and 6 bases from J, with 9 bases in between. Germline V gives CDR1 SGHRS, CDR2 YFSETQ. This CDR3 contains 13 residues. Here the CDR3 DNA reads TGCGCCAGCAGCTTGGACGTCGCGGATGGCTACACCTTC. This codes for CASSLDVADGYTF. Combining the CDR3 with reference TRBV5-1 and TRBJ1-2 gives the whole variable domain KAGVTQTPRYLIKTRGQQVTLSCSPISGHRSVSWYQQTPGQGLQFLFEYFSETQRNKGNFPGRFSGRQFSNSRSEMNVSTLELGDSALYLCASSLDVADGYTFGSGTRLTVV.

The chain uses TRBV6-2 or TRBV6-3 and TRBJ1-2; perhaps TRBD1 as D (6 bases). Between the trimmed V and J ends, which lost 7 bases and 3 bases, there was a span of 9 bases. The CDR3 length is 12 residues. Germline CDR1 MNHEY, CDR2 SVGEGT. CDR3 amino acids: CASNRADYGYTF. Here the CDR3 DNA reads TGTGCCAGCAACAGGGCCGACTATGGCTACACCTTC.

This chain connects TRBV12-3 or TRBV12-4 to TRBJ1-6; D call uncertain. V lost 6 bases, J lost 8 bases, and 11 bases lay in between. This CDR3 is built from 13 residues. CDR3 bases: TGTGCCAGCAGCCCCATCTGGGATTCACCCCTCCACTTT. Amino acid sequence: CASSPIWDSPLHF.

This clonotype has just a few counts. The V call is TRBV20-1, the J call TRBJ2-3, with D possibly TRBD2 on 6 matching bases. Germline V CDR1 and CDR2: DFQATT, SNEGSKA (reference sequence). The CDR3 is made up of 15 amino acids. The germline V and J ends were trimmed by 5 bases and 0 bases, with 15 bases remaining between them. The CDR3 DNA reads as TGCAGTGCTTGGAGTGAGGACTATAGCACAGATACGCAGTATTTT. Protein product: CSAWSEDYSTDTQYF.

The rearrangement links TRBV6-6 to TRBJ2-5; 7 bases line up with TRBD1. The ends lost 2 bases at V and 5 bases at J; junction bases unmatched: 8. Germline CDR1 is MNHNY and CDR2 is SVGAGI (reference sequence). The CDR3 has 15 amino acids. In DNA, the CDR3 is TGTGCCAGCAGTTACCGAGGGGGCATGAGGGAGACCCAGTACTTC. This gives the protein CASSYRGGMRETQYF.

This clonotype was recorded a few times. The J gene is TRBJ2-7, the V gene TRBV7-2; 8 bases agree with TRBD2. V lost 0 bases to trimming and J lost 3 bases; unmatched junction nucleotides: 4. The germline CDR1 and CDR2 sequences are SGHTA and FQGNSA. There are 15 residues in the CDR3. For the CDR3, the DNA is TGTGCCAGCAGCTTAGCTAGCGGGACCCACTACGAGCAGTACTTC. This encodes CASSLASGTHYEQYF.

In this sample, this clonotype turned up a few times. V is TRBV28 and J is TRBJ2-6; D is uncertain. V was cut by 6 bases and J by 1 base, with 7 bases left in between. Germline lookup yields CDR1 MDHEN and CDR2 SYDVKM. This CDR3 has 14 residues. CDR3 DNA: TGTGCCAGCAGGCCGAGGTCTGGGGCCAACGTCCTGACTTTC. The encoded protein is CASRPRSGANVLTF.

The chain has TRBV14 and TRBJ1-2, with D tentatively TRBD1 (5 bases). Trimming left V 0 bases short and J 2 bases short, with 13 bases between. Germline CDR1 reads SGHDN; CDR2 reads FVKESK. This CDR3 has 16 residues. The CDR3 protein is CASSQEFSGSNYGYTF. CDR3 in DNA: TGTGCCAGCAGCCAAGAGTTCTCAGGGAGCAACTATGGCTACACCTTC. The whole variable domain, remainder taken from reference TRBV14 and TRBJ1-2, is EAGVTQFPSHSVIEKGQTVTLRCDPISGHDNLYWYRRVMGKEIKFLLHFVKESKQDESGMPNNRFLAERTGGTYSTLKVQPAELEDSGVYFCASSQEFSGSNYGYTFGSGTRLTVV.

This clonotype came up a few times. This chain connects TRBV28 to TRBJ2-7; 7 nucleotides agree with TRBD1. This CDR3 comprises 12 residues. Germline loops: CDR1 MDHEN, CDR2 SYDVKM. J lost 3 bases, V lost 6 bases, and 2 bases had no gene match. The chain's CDR3 is CASRGTVYEQYF. The DNA of the CDR3 is TGTGCCAGCAGGGGGACAGTCTACGAGCAGTACTTC. Using reference TRBV28 and TRBJ2-7 for the parts outside the CDR3, the full variable domain is DVKVTQSSRYLVKRTGEKVFLECVQDMDHENMFWYRQDPGLGLRLIYFSYDVKMKEKGDIPEGYSVSREKKERFSLILESASTNQTSMYLCASRGTVYEQYFGPGTRLTVT.

A word on this clonotype: Sequence at one end of the junction differs from germline and may be a read error. V is TRBV6-1 and J is TRBJ2-1; tentatively, D is TRBD2 (6 bases). The germline V gene encodes CDR1 MNHNS and CDR2 SASEGT. The CDR3 spans 17 residues. The CDR3 protein is CASTIFPLTRTYNEQLF. CDR3 in DNA: TGTGCCAGCACCATCTTCCCATTGACTAGGACCTACAATGAGCAGTTATTC.

The chain carries TRBV29-1 and TRBJ2-5; tentative D call: TRBD1 (6 bases). The CDR3 is 15 amino acids. V lost 4 bases, J lost 5 bases, and 20 bases lay in between. Germline lookup yields CDR1 SQVTM and CDR2 ANQGSEA. The DNA of the CDR3 is TGCAGCGTTGGAGGTAGAGGGGGTCGAGTGGAGACCCAGTACTTC. This codes for CSVGGRGGRVETQYF.

The chain employs TRBV20-1 and TRBJ1-2, with D uncertain. V was shortened by 3 bases and J by 2 bases, with 10 bases between the two germline ends. This CDR3 spans 13 amino acids. Germline CDR1 DFQATT, CDR2 SNEGSKA (reference sequence). CDR3 DNA sequence: TGCAGTGCTAGTTTTCGCCAGAACTATGGCTACACCTTC. Translation gives CSASFRQNYGYTF.

This chain uses TRBV20-1 with TRBJ2-7; D remains ambiguous. The CDR3 covers 12 residues. Germline assignment: CDR1 DFQATT and CDR2 SNEGSKA (reference sequence). V dropped 5 bases and J dropped 0 bases, with 8 bases sitting between them. The CDR3 loop reads CSAPAISYEQYF. The CDR3, as DNA: TGCAGTGCTCCCGCGATCTCCTACGAGCAGTACTTC.

This chain joins TRBV12-3 or TRBV12-4 and TRBJ2-5, with 10 bases lining up with TRBD1. This CDR3 is built from 16 residues. V was clipped by 5 bases and J by 7 bases; unmatched bases: 13. The CDR3 nucleotides are TGTGCCAGCAGTACGACAGGGGGCCTCCCCAGCGGGACCCAGTACTTC. As protein: CASSTTGGLPSGTQYF.

V usage is TRBV12-3 or TRBV12-4 and J usage is TRBJ2-3, with 8 bases fitting TRBD1. With V trimmed by 4 bases and J by 5 bases, 11 bases remained unmatched. This CDR3 comprises 16 residues. The CDR3 bases are TGTGCCAGCAGTTCCCCGAAGACAGGGGCGATAGATACGCAGTATTTT. Protein product: CASSSPKTGAIDTQYF.

There are a few counts of this clonotype. The chain couples TRBV29-1 to TRBJ1-2; TRBD1 is a possible D gene (6 bases). This CDR3 region has 12 residues. Germline loops: CDR1 SQVTM, CDR2 ANQGSEA. Trimming took off 6 bases at V and 6 bases at J, with 14 bases between the two ends. The CDR3 sequence: CSVGDRMDGYTF. CDR3 DNA sequence: TGCAGCGTCGGCGACAGGATGGATGGCTACACCTTC.

This clonotype was counted at least ten times. J is TRBJ2-1 and V is TRBV27; D assignment may be TRBD1 or TRBD2 (5 bases each). Per germline, CDR1 MNHEY and CDR2 SMNVEV (reference sequence). Trimming took 5 bases from V and 5 from J, leaving 10 bases between them. CDR3 size: 13 residues. The chain's CDR3 is CASSPGRNNEQFF. CDR3 DNA sequence: TGTGCCAGCAGTCCGGGACGGAACAATGAGCAGTTCTTC.